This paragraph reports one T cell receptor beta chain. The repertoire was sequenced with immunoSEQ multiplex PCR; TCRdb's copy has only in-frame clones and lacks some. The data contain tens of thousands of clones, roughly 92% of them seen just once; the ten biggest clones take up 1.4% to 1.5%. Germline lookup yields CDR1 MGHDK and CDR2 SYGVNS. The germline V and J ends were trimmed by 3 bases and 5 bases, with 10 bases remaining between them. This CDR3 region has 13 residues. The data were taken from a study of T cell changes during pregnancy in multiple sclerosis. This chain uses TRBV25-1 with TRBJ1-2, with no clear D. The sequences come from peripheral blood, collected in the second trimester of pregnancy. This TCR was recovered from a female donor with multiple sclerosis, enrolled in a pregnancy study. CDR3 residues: CASSDPGSYGYTF. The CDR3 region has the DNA TGTGCCAGCAGTGACCCCGGGAGTTATGGCTACACCTTC.